Sequencing of this T cell receptor (beta chain) was carried out in a study of monozygotic twins with inflammatory bowel disease. The V gene's germline CDR1 is ENHRY and CDR2 SYGVKD. The CDR3 extends over 12 amino acids. About this clonotype: Its antigen is still unknown.

Study-wide results and caveats: A single strong IBD-associated signal or clonotype was not supported by the findings.

Incorporation of UMIs carrying a 6-nucleotide sample barcode was performed by template switching. With the 5' RACE reads reprocessed, TCRdb shows one record per CDR3 protein and no DNA. Its table lists 330,000 or so distinct CDR3 sequences. The clonotype was recovered from a human donor with ulcerative colitis or Crohn's disease, or a healthy co-twin of an affected twin (not recorded which). The gene calls are TRBV10-3 and TRBJ1-2; TCRdb names TRBD1, which stays unverified in the absence of DNA. Sequencing was performed on blood. CDR3 region: CALGSMSPTQTF.